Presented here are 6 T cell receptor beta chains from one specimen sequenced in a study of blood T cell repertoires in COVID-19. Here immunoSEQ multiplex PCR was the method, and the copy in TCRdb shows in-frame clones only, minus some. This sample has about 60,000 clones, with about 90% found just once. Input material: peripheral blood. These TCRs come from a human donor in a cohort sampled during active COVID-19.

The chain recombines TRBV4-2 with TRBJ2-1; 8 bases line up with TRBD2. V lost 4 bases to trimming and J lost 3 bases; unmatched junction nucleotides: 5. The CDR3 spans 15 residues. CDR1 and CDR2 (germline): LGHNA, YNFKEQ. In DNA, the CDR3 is TGTGCCAGCAGCCCACTAGCGGAATTCTACAATGAGCAGTTCTTC. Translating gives CASSPLAEFYNEQFF.

The CDR3 here is CSVESRGYGTDTQYF. In DNA form, the CDR3 reads TGCAGCGTTGAGAGCCGGGGGTACGGCACAGATACGCAGTATTTT. The chain is built from TRBV29-1 and TRBJ2-3; perhaps TRBD2 as D (6 bases). Trimming took off 3 bases at V and 1 base at J, with 14 bases between the two ends. CDR3 length: 15 amino acids. Germline CDR1 is SQVTM and CDR2 is ANQGSEA.

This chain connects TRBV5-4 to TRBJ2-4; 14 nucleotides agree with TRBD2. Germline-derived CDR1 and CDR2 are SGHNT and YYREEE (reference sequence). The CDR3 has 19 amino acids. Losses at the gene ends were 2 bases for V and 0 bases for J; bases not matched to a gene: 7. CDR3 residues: CASSFGTSGSVGAKNIQYF. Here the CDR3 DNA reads TGTGCCAGCAGCTTTGGGACTAGCGGGAGCGTTGGAGCCAAAAACATTCAGTACTTC.

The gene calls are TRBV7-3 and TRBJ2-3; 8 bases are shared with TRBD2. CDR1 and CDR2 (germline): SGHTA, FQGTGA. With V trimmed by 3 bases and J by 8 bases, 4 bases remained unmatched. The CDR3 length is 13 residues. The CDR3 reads CASSLTSAGTQYF. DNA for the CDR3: TGTGCCAGCAGCTTGACTAGCGCTGGTACGCAGTATTTT.

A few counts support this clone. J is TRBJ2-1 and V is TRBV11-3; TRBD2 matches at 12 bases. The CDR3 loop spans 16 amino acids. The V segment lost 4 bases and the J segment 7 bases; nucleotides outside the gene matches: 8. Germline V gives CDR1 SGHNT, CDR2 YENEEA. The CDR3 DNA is TGTGCCAGCAGCTCCCAGAAGACTAGCGGGAGAAATGAGCAGTTCTTC. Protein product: CASSSQKTSGRNEQFF. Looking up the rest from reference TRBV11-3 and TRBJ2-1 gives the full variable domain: EAGVVQSPRYKIIEKKQPVAFWCNPISGHNTLYWYLQNLGQGPELLIRYENEEAVDDSQLPKDRFSAERLKGVDSTLKIQPAELGDSAVYLCASSSQKTSGRNEQFFGPGTRLTVL.

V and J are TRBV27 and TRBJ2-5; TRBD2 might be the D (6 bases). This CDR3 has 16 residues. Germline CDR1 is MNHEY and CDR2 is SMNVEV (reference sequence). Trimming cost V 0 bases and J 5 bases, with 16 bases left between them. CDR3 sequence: CASSLSWGLLAETQYF. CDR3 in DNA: TGTGCCAGCAGTTTATCGTGGGGACTCCTGGCCGAGACCCAGTACTTC.